A selection of T cell receptor beta chains follows, all from one sample in a study of T cells in Graves' hyperthyroidism and ophthalmopathy. Via MiXCR, TCRdb re-called the multiplex PCR reads, giving one row per CDR3 protein. The sample has 600,000 or so distinct CDR3 sequences, 46% seen once; the top ten hold 8.2%. The specimen was peripheral blood or thyroid tissue (not recorded which). All receptors come from a woman aged 18-29 years with Graves' hyperthyroidism. CDR3s include the opening cysteine and the closing phenylalanine or tryptophan. Each record gives: V gene, J gene, clone size, D gene, CDR3 DNA, CDR3 protein. The D gene is left open where the match is weak. Expanded clones get a size class; other rows say once, few or many, or leave the size out.

TRBV2,TRBJ1-5,-,-,TGTGCCAGCCTCACGGGTGCGTTCGGTCAGCCCCAGCATTTT,CASLTGAFGQPQHF
TRBV29-1,TRBJ2-5,-,TRBD2,TGCAGCCAAGCGGGACCTAGGGAGACCCAGTACTTC,CSQAGPRETQYF
TRBV10-3,TRBJ1-6,-,TRBD1,TGTGCCATCAGTGGGACAGGGTATAGCAATCAGCCCCTCCACTTT,CAISGTGYSNQPLHF
TRBV11-2,TRBJ2-5,-,-,TGTGCCAGCAGCTTAGGGGGGATAACGGAGACCCAGTACTTC,CASSLGGITETQYF
TRBV25-1,TRBJ1-5,-,-,TGTGCCAGTCAAATCGGGGGTCGTATTAGCAATCAGCCCCAGCATTTT,CASQIGGRISNQPQHF
TRBV25-1,TRBJ1-2,few,-,TGTGCCAGCAGCCAGGGGATGGGCTACACCTTC,CASSQGMGYTF
TRBV7-2,TRBJ2-5,-,-,TGTGTTAGCACGGAGGGGCGGCGAGGGACCCAGTACTTC,CVSTEGRRGTQYF
TRBV10-3,TRBJ1-2,many,TRBD1,TGTGCCATCAGAGAAGGACAGGGATACTATGGCTACACCTTC,CAIREGQGYYGYTF
TRBV12-3/TRBV12-4,TRBJ1-5,many,TRBD1,TGTGCCAGCAGTTTCCAGGGGGTAGGTCAGCCCCAGCATTTT,CASSFQGVGQPQHF
TRBV7-9,TRBJ2-5,many,TRBD2,TGTGCCAGCAGCCCATTGCCGGGACTAGCGGGAGGGGAGACCCAGTACTTC,CASSPLPGLAGGETQYF
TRBV20-1,TRBJ2-7,-,-,TGCAGTGCCAAGGCACTCCGCCTCTACGAGCAGTACTTC,CSAKALRLYEQYF
TRBV2,TRBJ1-4,-,TRBD1,TGCGCCAGCAGTGAAAACATAGGGGGCGAAAAACTGTTTTTT,CASSENIGGEKLFF
TRBV10-3,TRBJ1-2,few,TRBD1,TGTGCCATCAGTGAGTCCGGGACAGGGGGCTACTATGGCTACACCTTC,CAISESGTGGYYGYTF
TRBV19,TRBJ1-2,-,TRBD1,TGTGCCAGTTTCCCGGGACAGGGATATAGAACCTTC,CASFPGQGYRTF
TRBV29-1,TRBJ1-2,many,-,TGCAGCGTTGAAGATAGGTGGACAAACTATGGCTACACCTTC,CSVEDRWTNYGYTF
TRBV9,TRBJ1-4,many,TRBD1,TGTGCCAGCAGTACGGACAGGTCGTCAAAACTGTTTTTT,CASSTDRSSKLFF
TRBV10-1,TRBJ1-5,many,-,TGCGCCAGCAGTGGGGGGGGAACTCAGCCCCAGCATTTT,CASSGGGTQPQHF
TRBV19,TRBJ1-1,-,-,TGTGCCAGTAGTGGACCCCCCCAGGGTCTCATGAACACTGAAGCTTTCTTT,CASSGPPQGLMNTEAFF
TRBV2,TRBJ2-5,-,TRBD1,TGTGCCAGCCGAATAGACAGGGTAGGGGAGACCCAGTACTTC,CASRIDRVGETQYF
TRBV7-2,TRBJ2-2,few,-,TGTGCCAGCAGCGCTAAGCGGTGGGGGGAGCTGTTTTTT,CASSAKRWGELFF
TRBV19,TRBJ1-2,few,-,TGTGCCAGTAGTATCCCGGCCAGGGACCGCGGCTACACCTTC,CASSIPARDRGYTF
TRBV29-1,TRBJ2-7,-,-,TGCAGCGTAGCACAGGTGTCAGTCTACGAGCAGTACTTC,CSVAQVSVYEQYF
TRBV9,TRBJ1-1,few,-,TGTGCCAGCAGACTAATCGGACGGGCGAACACTGAAGCTTTCTTT,CASRLIGRANTEAFF
TRBV19,TRBJ1-3,-,-,TGTGCCAGTAGTATAACGGGAAGCTCTGGAAACACCATATATTTT,CASSITGSSGNTIYF
TRBV7-2,TRBJ1-1,-,-,TGTGCCAGCAGCCTGAGGACAAGGGCCCTACTGAACACTGAAGCTTTCTTT,CASSLRTRALLNTEAFF
TRBV9,TRBJ1-1,few,TRBD1,TGTGCCAGCGGCGACAGGGGGCGGGGGACTGAAGCTTTCTTT,CASGDRGRGTEAFF
TRBV2,TRBJ1-1,few,-,TGTGCCAGCAGCCAAGCAGGGTCTGGGGCTTTCTTT,CASSQAGSGAFF
TRBV20-1,TRBJ2-5,many,-,TGCAGTGCTCCGGTGACTAGTCGCGAAGAGACCCAGTACTTC,CSAPVTSREETQYF
TRBV19,TRBJ2-2,-,TRBD1,TGTGCCAGTAGGGACAGGGGCATCCTGAACACCGGGGAGCTGTCTTGG,CASRDRGILNTGELSW
TRBV24-1,TRBJ1-6,-,TRBD1,TGTGCCACCAGTAAACAGGGGAATTCACCCCTCCACTTT,CATSKQGNSPLHF
TRBV7-2,TRBJ1-5,-,-,TGTGCCAGCAGCTTCGGGGAACAGCCCCAGCATTTT,CASSFGEQPQHF
TRBV10-3,TRBJ1-1,-,TRBD1,TGTGCCATCAGTGAGGGACAGGGGTATGACACTGAAGCTTTCTTT,CAISEGQGYDTEAFF
TRBV5-1,TRBJ2-5,-,TRBD1,TGCGCCAGCAGCGGTGGGACAGGGGGACAAGAGACCCAGTACTTC,CASSGGTGGQETQYF
TRBV29-1,TRBJ1-6,-,TRBD1,TGCAGCGTTGCCTCCGGGACAGGCGATTGGAATTCACCCCTCCACTTT,CSVASGTGDWNSPLHF
TRBV7-2,TRBJ1-6,-,-,TGTGCCAGCAGCCAAGGGTCCGGGACGGGGAATTCACCCCTCCACTTT,CASSQGSGTGNSPLHF
TRBV15,TRBJ1-1,-,TRBD1,TGTGCCACCAGCAGGACAGGGCGGGCGAAGGCGGCTTTCTTT,CATSRTGRAKAAFF
TRBV9,TRBJ1-1,many,-,TGTGCCAGCAGCCCTACAGGACAGAACACTGAAGCTTTCTTT,CASSPTGQNTEAFF
TRBV10-3,TRBJ2-1,-,TRBD1,TGTGCCATCAGTGACGACAGGGGGAACTACAATGAGCAGTTCTTC,CAISDDRGNYNEQFF
TRBV7-9,TRBJ2-2,-,-,TGTGCCAGCAGCCCTAGGTCGGTGAACACCGGGGAGCTGTTTTTT,CASSPRSVNTGELFF
TRBV19,TRBJ1-1,few,-,TGTGCCAGTAGTATAACAGGGTTTCGGACTGAAGCTTTCTTT,CASSITGFRTEAFF
TRBV29-1,TRBJ1-1,-,-,TGCAGCGTTGGGGGGAACACTGGAGCTTTCTTT,CSVGGNTGAFF
TRBV24-1,TRBJ2-6,many,TRBD2,TGTGCCACCAGTGACCCCCGCGGGGGATCCGGGGCCAACGTCCTGACTTTC,CATSDPRGGSGANVLTF
TRBV10-3,TRBJ1-1,many,-,TGTGCCATCAGTGAACCGAGGTCACTAGAAGCTTTCTTT,CAISEPRSLEAFF
TRBV29-1,TRBJ2-7,many,-,TGCAGCGTACGACACGATTCCTACGAGCAGTACTTC,CSVRHDSYEQYF
TRBV6-6,TRBJ1-1,many,-,TGTGCCAGCAGTTACTCTGCGCCTGGGAACACTGAAGCTTTCTTT,CASSYSAPGNTEAFF
TRBV6-6,TRBJ1-2,few,-,TGTGCCAGCAGTTCAAGGGCAGAGGGTAGCTACACCTTC,CASSSRAEGSYTF